The 20 T cell receptor beta chains reported below all come from one sample, sequenced in a study of T cells in Graves' hyperthyroidism and ophthalmopathy. RNA transcripts yielded amplified TCR beta CDR3 regions. An initial round of RT-PCR targeting the TCR CDR3 relied on the HTBI primer set. TCRdb itself ran the multiplex PCR reads through MiXCR, one entry per CDR3 protein. In the table there are roughly 170,000 distinct CDR3 sequences, about a sixth of which are singletons. The sample taken for sequencing was blood. The receptors come from a woman in her fifties or sixties with Graves' hyperthyroidism.

The chain employs TRBV5-1 and TRBJ2-1; 9 bases align to TRBD2. The CDR3 totals 16 residues. V lost 0 bases and J lost 7; bases outside the gene matches: 8. Germline V gene lookup returns CDR1 SGHRS and CDR2 YFSETQ. The CDR3 loop is CASSLVPAGGYNEQFF. Here the CDR3 DNA reads TGCGCCAGCAGCTTGGTCCCAGCGGGGGGCTATAATGAGCAGTTCTTC.

Many counts were recorded for this clonotype. This sequence joins TRBV20-1 and TRBJ1-1; D is possibly TRBD1 (5 bases). Per germline, CDR1 DFQATT and CDR2 SNEGSKA (reference sequence). The CDR3 has 13 residues. V lost 7 bases to trimming and J lost 1 base, with 13 bases between them. In nucleotides, the CDR3 is TGCAGTGTCGGCAGGGAGAGGAACACTGAAGCTTTCTTT. This encodes CSVGRERNTEAFF.

This clonotype occurred many times. The genes are TRBV2 and TRBJ1-1; no clear D. The germline V gene encodes CDR1 SNHLY and CDR2 FYNNEI. V lost 6 bases and J lost 2, with 10 bases in between. This CDR3 is 13 amino acids long. This CDR3 is CASRVLTNTEAFF. The DNA for the CDR3 is TGTGCCAGCAGGGTCCTGACAAACACTGAAGCTTTCTTT. Filled out from reference TRBV2 and TRBJ1-1, the complete variable domain reads EPEVTQTPSHQVTQMGQEVILRCVPISNHLYFYWYRQILGQKVEFLVSFYNNEISEKSEIFDDQFSVERPDGSNFTLKIRSTKLEDSAMYFCASRVLTNTEAFFGQGTRLTVV.

Many counts were recorded for this clonotype. V and J are TRBV12-3 or TRBV12-4 and TRBJ1-3; tentatively, D is TRBD1 (6 bases). The CDR3 consists of 18 residues. V lost 6 bases and J 4 bases, leaving 25 bases between the germline ends. The DNA of the CDR3 is TGTGCCAGCAGACTAGTGGCCAGGGGCCTCCCCGTAGGAAACACCATATATTTT. It translates to CASRLVARGLPVGNTIYF.

The chain combines TRBV12-3 or TRBV12-4 with TRBJ1-2, with D perhaps TRBD1 (5 bases). V was trimmed by 1 base and J by 1 base, leaving 7 bases between them. The CDR3 totals 14 residues. As DNA, the CDR3 is TGTGCCAGCAGTTTAGGGGGGTTTAACTATGGCTACACCTTC. Translation gives CASSLGGFNYGYTF.

This clonotype was seen at least ten times. The chain couples TRBV20-1 to TRBJ1-2; D remains ambiguous. There are 11 residues in the CDR3. The germline CDR1 and CDR2 sequences are DFQATT and SNEGSKA (reference sequence). V lost 3 bases and J lost 7, with 9 bases in between. CDR3 in amino acids: CSASPWGGYTF. CDR3 DNA sequence: TGCAGTGCTAGCCCTTGGGGTGGCTACACCTTC.

This clonotype was seen more than once but under ten times. The chain uses TRBV4-1 and TRBJ1-1; D ambiguous. Germline CDR1 MGHRA, CDR2 YSYEKL. The CDR3 is 13 amino acids. V was shortened by 1 base and J by 6 bases, with 9 bases between the two germline ends. Here the CDR3 DNA reads TGCGCCAGCAGCCAAGTGGACGGCCCTGAAGCTTTCTTT. This translates into CASSQVDGPEAFF.

This clonotype was observed a few times. The chain has TRBV19 and TRBJ1-2; D may be TRBD1 (6 bases). The CDR3 has 13 residues. The germline CDR1 and CDR2 sequences are LNHDA and SQIVND (reference sequence). V lost 3 bases to trimming and J lost 4 bases, with 9 bases between them. The CDR3 DNA sequence: TGTGCCAGTAGTATGACAGGCGTCTATGGCTACACCTTC. Encoded protein: CASSMTGVYGYTF.

This clonotype was counted many times. The V call is TRBV9, the J call TRBJ2-1; no clear D. Trimming took off 0 bases at V and 4 bases at J, with 8 bases between the two ends. CDR3 length: 14 amino acids. Germline V gene sequence: CDR1 SGDLS, CDR2 YYNGEE. CDR3 region: CASSVAGRYNEQFF. CDR3 sequence (DNA): TGTGCCAGCAGCGTAGCTGGACGATACAATGAGCAGTTCTTC.

This clonotype was counted ten times or more. The chain uses TRBV6-1 and TRBJ2-2, with D tentatively TRBD2 (6 bases). Germline V gene sequence: CDR1 MNHNS, CDR2 SASEGT. This CDR3 region has 12 residues. V lost 9 bases to trimming and J lost 5 bases, with 10 bases between them. CDR3 loop: CARTRGTGELFF. DNA of the CDR3: TGTGCCAGGACCCGGGGGACCGGGGAGCTGTTTTTT.

This clonotype showed up just a few times. This chain connects TRBV6-4 to TRBJ2-3, with D possibly being TRBD1 (6 bases). The CDR3 runs 15 residues. Germline lookup yields CDR1 MRHNA and CDR2 SNTAGT. The ends were cut back, 2 bases at V and 4 bases at J, with 13 bases in the middle. CDR3 bases: TGTGCCAGCAGTGACGGGGCAGGGGACGCAGATACGCAGTATTTT. Amino acid sequence: CASSDGAGDADTQYF.

About this clonotype: An end of the junction differs from the germline gene, which may be a read error. This rearrangement joins TRBV7-9 to TRBJ2-1; 7 nucleotides match TRBD2. The CDR3 has 15 amino acids. Germline V gene sequence: CDR1 SEHNR, CDR2 FQNEAQ (reference sequence). In DNA form, the CDR3 reads TGTGCCAGCAGCTTAGACGGGAGGCCCTACAATGAGCAGCTCTTC. As protein: CASSLDGRPYNEQLF.

A remark on this clonotype: This may be a read error: a much more frequent sequence differs by one nucleotide. The CDR3 loop is CASREGANTEALF. The CDR3 DNA reads as TGTGCCAGTAGGGAGGGCGCGAACACTGAAGCTCTCTTT. This chain joins TRBV19 and TRBJ1-1; D is unclear. The CDR3 extends over 13 amino acids. Germline V gene data show CDR1 as LNHDA and CDR2 as SQIVND (reference sequence).

Ten or more counts support this clonotype. The rearrangement uses TRBV6-1 and TRBJ2-7; D uncertain. Germline CDR1 reads MNHNS; CDR2 reads SASEGT. CDR3 size: 14 residues. With 5 bases removed from V and 3 bases from J, the gap between germline ends came to 14 bases. The CDR3 here is CASSYLRTGYEQYF. In nucleotides, the CDR3 is TGTGCCAGCAGTTACTTACGAACTGGCTACGAGCAGTACTTC.

The chain recombines TRBV5-4 with TRBJ1-3; 7 bases agree with TRBD1. V was pared by 1 base and J by 4 bases, with 5 bases of the junction left unmatched. The germline V gene encodes CDR1 SGHNT and CDR2 YYREEE (reference sequence). The CDR3 covers 15 residues. CDR3 sequence (DNA): TGTGCCAGCAGCTTGAGACAGGGCTCGGGAAACACCATATATTTT. This codes for CASSLRQGSGNTIYF. Complete variable domain (other parts from reference TRBV5-4 and TRBJ1-3): ETGVTQSPTHLIKTRGQQVTLRCSSQSGHNTVSWYQQALGQGPQFIFQYYREEENGRGNFPPRFSGLQFPNYSSELNVNALELDDSALYLCASSLRQGSGNTIYFGEGSWLTVV.

This clonotype was picked up many times. The V call is TRBV5-1, the J call TRBJ2-2; D might be TRBD1 (5 bases). The CDR3 is 16 amino acids. Looked up from germline, CDR1 is SGHRS and CDR2 is YFSETQ. Trimming took off 0 bases at V and 1 base at J, with 10 bases between the two ends. As DNA, the CDR3 is TGCGCCAGCAGCTTGGTACCGCAGGGGAACACCGGGGAGCTGTTTTTT. It codes for CASSLVPQGNTGELFF.

Ten or more counts support this clonotype. V usage is TRBV6-1 and J usage is TRBJ2-2; possibly TRBD1 for D (5 bases). This CDR3 comprises 12 residues. The V gene lost 10 bases and the J gene lost 6 bases, with 12 bases spanning the gap. The germline V gene encodes CDR1 MNHNS and CDR2 SASEGT. The DNA for the CDR3 is TGTGCCACTCTCTCAGGGTCCGGGGAGCTGTTTTTT. Its protein product is CATLSGSGELFF.

Only a few counts were recorded for this clonotype. Here the CDR3 reads CATAGGEFPSTDTQYF. The CDR3 nucleotides are TGTGCCACCGCCGGGGGGGAATTCCCTAGCACAGATACGCAGTATTTT. The chain joins TRBV10-3 to TRBJ2-3; 8 bases align to TRBD2. V lost 10 bases and J lost 0; bases outside the gene matches: 12. The CDR3 extends over 16 amino acids. Germline V gene lookup returns CDR1 ENHRY and CDR2 SYGVKD.

The rearrangement joins TRBV20-1 to TRBJ2-7; 7 bases agree with TRBD2. The CDR3 consists of 13 residues. Per the germline V gene, CDR1 is DFQATT and CDR2 is SNEGSKA (reference sequence). V was pared by 6 bases and J by 2 bases, with 7 bases of the junction left unmatched. As DNA, the CDR3 is TGCAGTGCCCGAGCGGGGTCCCCCTACGAGCAGTACTTC. As protein: CSARAGSPYEQYF.

In its sample, this clonotype was seen a few times. The rearrangement uses TRBV6-5 and TRBJ1-6, with D possibly being TRBD1 (6 bases). This CDR3 is built from 19 residues. Germline V gives CDR1 MNHEY, CDR2 SVGAGI. V was pared by 2 bases and J by 3 bases, with 20 bases between. Written as DNA, the CDR3 is TGTGCCAGCAGTTACCCAGGCCTAGCAACAGGGAACTATAATTCACCCCTCCACTTT. Its translation: CASSYPGLATGNYNSPLHF.